The 17 T cell receptor beta chains below were found in one sample sequenced in a study of T cells in Graves' hyperthyroidism and ophthalmopathy. TCR beta CDR3 regions were amplified from RNA. HTBI primers were employed in a first-round RT-PCR of the TCR CDR3. TCRdb reanalysed the multiplex PCR reads using MiXCR and keeps one entry per CDR3 protein. This repertoire shows about 380,000 distinct CDR3 sequences, about 13% found once; its top ten account for roughly 20%. The sequencing sample was made of blood. These receptors were taken from a man aged 25-45 years with Graves' hyperthyroidism that later progressed to Graves' ophthalmopathy.

Comment on this clonotype: A much larger clone differs by one base, so this may be a read error. The gene calls are TRBV7-9 and TRBJ2-5; 11 nucleotides align to TRBD1. CDR1 and CDR2 (germline): SEHNR, FQNEAQ (reference sequence). The CDR3 extends over 15 amino acids. Written as DNA, the CDR3 is TGTGCCAGCAGCTTGTCCGGGACAGGGGGAGAGGCCCAGTACTTC. Translated: CASSLSGTGGEAQYF.

The rearrangement joins TRBV19 to TRBJ1-1, with a possible D match to TRBD1 (5 bases). The CDR3 has 15 amino acids. Trimming removed 6 bases at V and 1 base at J, with 15 bases between. CDR1 is LNHDA, CDR2 SQIVND, per germline (reference sequence). CDR3 DNA sequence: TGTGCCAGTAGGGAGGGGTCCTCAGGGAACACTGAAGCTTTCTTT. Protein sequence: CASREGSSGNTEAFF.

The sample holds many counts of this clonotype. This chain connects TRBV5-5 to TRBJ2-7; maybe TRBD1 (5 bases). This CDR3 has 15 residues. Trimming stripped 3 bases from V and 0 bases from J, with 13 bases between. CDR1 is SGHKS, CDR2 YYEKEE, per germline (reference sequence). The CDR3 region has the DNA TGTGCCAGCAGCTCCCAGGGTTCAGGCTCCTACGAGCAGTACTTC. Its protein is CASSSQGSGSYEQYF. Based on the CDR3 plus reference TRBV5-5 and TRBJ2-7, the full variable domain is DAGVTQSPTHLIKTRGQQVTLRCSPISGHKSVSWYQQVLGQGPQFIFQYYEKEERGRGNFPDRFSARQFPNYSSELNVNALLLGDSALYLCASSSQGSGSYEQYFGPGTRLTVT.

The sample holds many counts of this clonotype. This chain links TRBV7-9 with TRBJ1-1; D unresolved. The CDR3 length is 13 residues. Germline CDR1 reads SEHNR; CDR2 reads FQNEAQ (reference sequence). Trimming pared 4 bases from V and 0 bases from J, leaving 6 bases between. The chain's CDR3 is CASSSSLNTEAFF. CDR3 in DNA: TGTGCCAGCAGCTCATCACTGAACACTGAAGCTTTCTTT.

This clonotype was seen ten or more times. The DNA for the CDR3 is TGCAGTGCCGGACAGGCGAATGAAAAACTGTTTTTT. It specifies CSAGQANEKLFF. The chain links TRBV20-1 to TRBJ1-4; TRBD1 matches 7 bases. Germline values: CDR1 DFQATT, CDR2 SNEGSKA (reference sequence). The CDR3 extends over 12 amino acids. Trimming removed 6 bases from V and 5 bases from J; junction bases left unmatched: 3.

This clonotype was counted a few times. The chain carries TRBV3-1 and TRBJ2-4; D unresolved. Per the germline V gene, CDR1 is LGHDT and CDR2 is YNNKEL (reference sequence). CDR3 length equals 15 residues. V was clipped by 4 bases and J by 5 bases, with 15 bases between them. For the CDR3, the DNA is TGTGCCAGCAGCCTCATGGGCCACAGTGAAAACATTCAGTACTTC. Translated, it gives CASSLMGHSENIQYF.

In this sample, this clonotype turned up a few times. The CDR3 nucleotides are TGTGCCAGCAGCCAAGAGGCCCAAGAGACCCAGTACTTC. Its protein is CASSQEAQETQYF. The rearrangement joins TRBV3-1 to TRBJ2-5; D remains unclear. Between the trimmed V and J ends, which lost 0 bases and 1 base, there was a span of 3 bases. The germline CDR1 and CDR2 sequences are LGHDT and YNNKEL (reference sequence). This CDR3 comprises 13 residues.

This clonotype has a count of ten or more. The rearrangement uses TRBV28 and TRBJ2-3, with D tentatively TRBD1 (5 bases). Looked up from germline, CDR1 is MDHEN and CDR2 is SYDVKM. The germline V and J ends were trimmed by 7 bases and 4 bases, with 12 bases remaining between them. The CDR3 length is 13 residues. CDR3 sequence (DNA): TGTGCCAGCACGAGGCAGGGCGCAGATACGCAGTATTTT. Its translation is CASTRQGADTQYF.

This clonotype came up many times. The chain recombines TRBV7-8 with TRBJ2-1, with D possibly matching TRBD2 (5 bases). The CDR3 is 12 residues long. V was shortened by 5 bases and J by 9 bases, with 11 bases between the two germline ends. CDR1 and CDR2 (germline): SGHVS, FQNEAQ. The CDR3 sequence: CASSARTFEQFF. The CDR3 DNA follows: TGTGCCAGCAGCGCCAGGACTTTTGAGCAGTTCTTC.

This clonotype showed up many times. Here the CDR3 reads CASSTVGTGGKSPLHF. For the CDR3, the DNA is TGTGCCAGCAGCACCGTCGGGACCGGAGGAAAGTCACCCCTCCACTTT. The chain joins TRBV7-9 to TRBJ1-6, with D perhaps matching TRBD1 (5 bases). Trimming stripped 5 bases from V and 10 bases from J, with 21 bases between. The CDR3 covers 16 residues. Germline values: CDR1 SEHNR, CDR2 FQNEAQ (reference sequence).

The sample holds many counts of this clonotype. The chain employs TRBV6-1 and TRBJ1-5; TRBD1 matches 7 bases. CDR3 length: 14 amino acids. Germline trimming cut 10 bases from V and 0 bases from J; bases unmatched to any gene: 6. CDR1 and CDR2 (germline): MNHNS, SASEGT. The CDR3: CATHRDSSNQPQHF. The CDR3, as DNA: TGTGCCACCCACCGGGACAGTAGCAATCAGCCCCAGCATTTT.

This clonotype appeared many times. The CDR3 region has the DNA TGTGCCAGCAGCTTAGAAGACGATCTCTACGAGCAGTACTTC. It yields the protein CASSLEDDLYEQYF. This chain uses TRBV7-9 with TRBJ2-7; the D is unclear. The CDR3 runs 14 residues. Trimming shortened V by 1 base and J by 3 bases, and 10 bases separated the two germline ends. Germline V gene lookup returns CDR1 SEHNR and CDR2 FQNEAQ (reference sequence). Full variable domain (remainder filled in from reference TRBV7-9 and TRBJ2-7): DTGVSQNPRHKITKRGQNVTFRCDPISEHNRLYWYRQTLGQGPEFLTYFQNEAQLEKSRLLSDRFSAERPKGSFSTLEIQRTEQGDSAMYLCASSLEDDLYEQYFGPGTRLTVT.

This clonotype was recorded at least ten times. V gene TRBV28 combines with J gene TRBJ2-5, with 8 positions matching TRBD2. Germline CDR1 reads MDHEN; CDR2 reads SYDVKM. This CDR3 spans 15 amino acids. The junction had 10 bases not matched to a gene; V was cut back by 5 bases and J by 5 bases. The CDR3: CASSPPRGGMETQYF. CDR3 DNA sequence: TGTGCCAGCAGTCCCCCCCGGGGGGGCATGGAGACCCAGTACTTC.

This clonotype has at least ten counts. The chain combines TRBV28 with TRBJ2-1, with 7 bases aligning to TRBD1. Germline assignment: CDR1 MDHEN and CDR2 SYDVKM. The CDR3 contains 14 residues. J gave up 8 bases and V 6 bases, and 10 bases lay outside the gene matches. CDR3 residues: CASSSPGTADEQFF. As DNA, the CDR3 is TGTGCCAGCAGCTCTCCCGGGACAGCAGATGAGCAGTTCTTC.

The table lists this clonotype with many counts. This sequence may be a read error, since a much larger clone differs from it by one base. The chain couples TRBV24-1 to TRBJ2-3; D remains ambiguous. Trimming took 7 bases from V and 0 from J, leaving 4 bases between them. Germline V CDR1 and CDR2: KGHDR, SFDVKD. This CDR3 is 12 amino acids long. Written as DNA, the CDR3 is TGTGCCACCAGCCCTAGCACAGATACGCAGTATTTT. It translates to CATSPSTDTQYF.

This sequence joins TRBV13 and TRBJ2-5, with D possibly matching TRBD2 (6 bases). V was trimmed by 5 bases and J by 1 base, leaving 17 bases between them. The germline V gene has CDR1 PRHDT and CDR2 FYEKMQ (reference sequence). There are 16 residues in the CDR3. The CDR3 protein is CASSPTGAGGQETQYF. The CDR3 nucleotides are TGTGCCAGCAGCCCAACCGGGGCCGGGGGCCAAGAGACCCAGTACTTC.

This clonotype came up many times. This chain links TRBV11-3 with TRBJ2-4; 10 bases agree with TRBD2. The CDR3 has 14 residues. The germline V gene encodes CDR1 SGHNT and CDR2 YENEEA. Trimming at V came to 5 bases and at J to 6 bases, leaving 4 bases not matched to a gene. The CDR3 region has the DNA TGTGCCAGCAGCCACCGGACTAGCGGAAACATTCAGTACTTC. It specifies CASSHRTSGNIQYF. Supplemented by reference TRBV11-3 and TRBJ2-4, the full variable domain reads EAGVVQSPRYKIIEKKQPVAFWCNPISGHNTLYWYLQNLGQGPELLIRYENEEAVDDSQLPKDRFSAERLKGVDSTLKIQPAELGDSAVYLCASSHRTSGNIQYFGAGTRLSVL.